This T cell receptor (beta chain) was sequenced in a study of T cells after yellow fever vaccination. TCRdb ran MiXCR on the 5' RACE reads and lists one entry per CDR3 protein. Of 400,000 or so distinct CDR3 sequences in the sample, under 14% are singletons; the top ten hold 15% to 20%. Study-wide points: Abundant bulk-derived clonotypes could contaminate FACS-sorted repertoires. The booster saw the reappearance of most primary-vaccination clones (nearly 98% CD4, almost 90% CD8).

Germline V gene sequence: CDR1 KGHDR, CDR2 SFDVKD. The CDR3 runs 16 residues. V dropped 4 bases and J dropped 4; count of bases not matched to a gene: 2. Of note for this clonotype: Its antigen remains unidentified.

The gene calls are TRBV24-1 and TRBJ2-3; TRBD2 matches 15 bases. Sequencing used PBMCs, obtained on the day of the first yellow fever vaccination. This receptor was identified in a young man who received the YFV17D yellow fever vaccine. CDR3 protein: CATSDRTSGGADTQYF. The CDR3 DNA follows: TGTGCCACCAGTGACAGGACTAGCGGGGGGGCAGATACGCAGTATTTT.